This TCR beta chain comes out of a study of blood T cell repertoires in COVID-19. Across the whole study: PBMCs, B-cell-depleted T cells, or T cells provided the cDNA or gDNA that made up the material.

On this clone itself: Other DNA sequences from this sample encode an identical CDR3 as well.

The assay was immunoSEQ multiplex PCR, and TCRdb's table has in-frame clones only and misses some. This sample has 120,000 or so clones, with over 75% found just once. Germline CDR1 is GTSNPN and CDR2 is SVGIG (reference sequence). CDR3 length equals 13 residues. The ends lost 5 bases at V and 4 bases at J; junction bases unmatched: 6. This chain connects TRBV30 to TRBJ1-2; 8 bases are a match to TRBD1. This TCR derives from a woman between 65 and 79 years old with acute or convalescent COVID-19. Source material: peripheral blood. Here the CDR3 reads CAWGRDRPYGYTF. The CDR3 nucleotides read TGTGCCTGGGGTAGGGACAGGCCCTATGGCTACACCTTC. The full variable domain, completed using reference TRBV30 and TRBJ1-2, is SQTIHQWPATLVQPVGSPLSLECTVEGTSNPNLYWYRQAAGRGLQLLFYSVGIGQISSEVPQNLSASRPQDRQFILSSKKLLLSDSGFYLCAWGRDRPYGYTFGSGTRLTVV.